These 15 T cell receptor beta chains originate from one sample sequenced in a study of blood T cell repertoires in COVID-19. Sequenced by immunoSEQ multiplex PCR; TCRdb stores in-frame clones only, minus some. The sample has about 130,000 clones, roughly 90% seen once. Sequencing was performed on PBMCs or T cells enriched from blood (not recorded which). Receptors were obtained from a woman in her forties or fifties who had recovered from COVID-19.

The genes are TRBV29-1 and TRBJ1-2; 10 bases are a match to TRBD1. The germline V gene has CDR1 SQVTM and CDR2 ANQGSEA. The CDR3 runs to 16 residues. V lost 2 bases to trimming and J lost 7 bases; unmatched junction nucleotides: 13. CDR3 region: CSVENRLGQGIRGYTF. The CDR3 region has the DNA TGCAGCGTTGAAAACAGGCTGGGACAGGGGATTCGTGGCTACACCTTC.

The chain is built from TRBV11-2 and TRBJ2-7; no reliable D call. The V end lost 2 bases, the J end lost 6 bases, and 11 bases lay between the germline ends. The CDR3 consists of 13 residues. Looked up from germline, CDR1 is SGHAT and CDR2 is FQNNGV. The CDR3 region is CASSLRLELEQYF. Written as DNA, the CDR3 is TGTGCCAGCAGCTTAAGACTGGAGCTCGAGCAGTACTTC.

With respect to this clone: This specimen includes other DNA sequences encoding the same CDR3. CDR3 amino acids: CASSVGPGNTEAFF. DNA for the CDR3: TGTGCCAGCAGCGTAGGTCCAGGGAACACTGAAGCTTTCTTT. The V gene is TRBV9, the J gene TRBJ1-1; D uncertain. The V end lost 0 bases, the J end lost 1 base, and 7 bases lay between the germline ends. The germline gives CDR1 SGDLS, CDR2 YYNGEE. This CDR3 contains 14 residues. The variable domain in full, completed from reference TRBV9 and TRBJ1-1, reads DSGVTQTPKHLITATGQRVTLRCSPRSGDLSVYWYQQSLDQGLQFLIQYYNGEERAKGNILERFSAQQFPDLHSELNLSSLELGDSALYFCASSVGPGNTEAFFGQGTRLTVV.

The chain is built from TRBV4-1 and TRBJ1-1; D call uncertain. The V end was cut by 1 base, the J end by 6 bases, with 9 bases between. The length of the CDR3 is 13 residues. Germline CDR1 MGHRA, CDR2 YSYEKL. The CDR3 DNA reads TGCGCCAGCAGCCAAGTGTACGCGCCTGAAGCTTTCTTT. Its protein is CASSQVYAPEAFF.

The rearrangement joins TRBV6-6 to TRBJ2-7, with D uncertain. The CDR3 sequence is 12 residues long. In germline, CDR1 is MNHNY, CDR2 SVGAGI (reference sequence). Trimming pared 7 bases from V and 2 bases from J, leaving 9 bases between. This CDR3 is CASTGSTYEQYF. The CDR3 nucleotides are TGTGCCAGCACCGGGTCCACCTACGAGCAGTACTTC.

The chain employs TRBV5-1 and TRBJ2-7, with D perhaps TRBD1 (6 bases). The V end lost 1 base, the J end lost 3 bases, and 14 bases lay between the germline ends. The CDR3 consists of 15 residues. Looked up from germline, CDR1 is SGHRS and CDR2 is YFSETQ. CDR3 loop: CASSLRQDTSYEQYF. CDR3 coding DNA: TGCGCCAGCAGCTTGCGACAGGATACGAGCTACGAGCAGTACTTC. The variable domain in full, completed from reference TRBV5-1 and TRBJ2-7, reads KAGVTQTPRYLIKTRGQQVTLSCSPISGHRSVSWYQQTPGQGLQFLFEYFSETQRNKGNFPGRFSGRQFSNSRSEMNVSTLELGDSALYLCASSLRQDTSYEQYFGPGTRLTVT.

The chain couples TRBV6-1 to TRBJ2-7, with unresolved D. This CDR3 has 15 residues. Trimming removed 1 base at V and 1 base at J, with 11 bases between. CDR1 is MNHNS and CDR2 is SASEGT in the germline V gene. CDR3 region: CASSEDPERSYEQYF. The CDR3 DNA reads TGTGCCAGCAGTGAAGATCCAGAAAGATCCTACGAGCAGTACTTC.

The chain joins TRBV12-3 or TRBV12-4 to TRBJ2-4; D is possibly TRBD1 (6 bases). The CDR3 totals 12 residues. V was pared by 6 bases and J by 5 bases, with 8 bases between. CDR3 loop: CASSRTENIQYF. CDR3 sequence (DNA): TGTGCCAGCAGCCGGACAGAAAACATTCAGTACTTC.

The V gene is TRBV29-1, the J gene TRBJ1-2; 9 bases agree with TRBD1. Germline V gene data show CDR1 as SQVTM and CDR2 as ANQGSEA. V lost 3 bases, J lost 4 bases, and 6 bases stayed unmatched. The CDR3 is made up of 14 amino acids. This chain's CDR3 is CSVESGTGPYGYTF. DNA of the CDR3: TGCAGCGTTGAGTCCGGGACAGGGCCCTATGGCTACACCTTC.

CDR3 coding DNA: TGTGCCAGCAGCACATACGGCGGGGATTCACCCCTCCACTTT. Its translation is CASSTYGGDSPLHF. V and J are TRBV9 and TRBJ1-6; no clear D. Looked up from germline, CDR1 is SGDLS and CDR2 is YYNGEE. CDR3 size: 14 residues. V was trimmed by 4 bases and J by 8 bases, leaving 13 bases between them.

The rearrangement uses TRBV12-3 or TRBV12-4 and TRBJ2-2, with TRBD1 as a possible D gene (6 bases). The CDR3 totals 13 residues. Trimming shortened V by 6 bases and J by 7 bases, and 12 bases separated the two germline ends. The CDR3 sequence: CASRGQGNGELFF. DNA for the CDR3: TGTGCCAGCAGGGGGCAGGGGAACGGGGAGCTGTTTTTT.

V is TRBV6-2 or TRBV6-3 and J is TRBJ1-4; 7 positions match TRBD1. The CDR3 consists of 15 residues. V dropped 5 bases and J dropped 2; count of bases not matched to a gene: 5. Germline V gene data show CDR1 as MNHEY and CDR2 as SVGEGT. The DNA of the CDR3 is TGTGCCAGCAGTCTGACAGGGACTACTAATGAAAAACTGTTTTTT. Its protein is CASSLTGTTNEKLFF.

The CDR3, as DNA: TGTGCCAGCAGGGAGAGCTATAGCAATCAGCCCCAGCATTTT. It specifies CASRESYSNQPQHF. This chain uses TRBV2 with TRBJ1-5; D uncertain. Germline lookup yields CDR1 SNHLY and CDR2 FYNNEI. Trimming stripped 6 bases from V and 0 bases from J, with 9 bases between. The CDR3 runs to 14 residues.

The chain links TRBV5-1 to TRBJ2-7, with 7 bases aligning to TRBD1. The CDR3 runs 15 residues. Germline V gene lookup returns CDR1 SGHRS and CDR2 YFSETQ. The J segment lost 6 bases and the V segment lost 0 bases, leaving 9 bases of the junction unmatched. The chain's CDR3 is CASSLGTGAKGEQYF. CDR3 sequence (DNA): TGCGCCAGCAGCTTGGGTACAGGGGCTAAAGGCGAGCAGTACTTC.

This chain links TRBV5-4 with TRBJ2-7, with 8 nucleotides matching TRBD1. V lost 3 bases and J lost 2; bases outside the gene matches: 7. In germline, CDR1 is SGHNT, CDR2 YYREEE (reference sequence). The CDR3 length is 15 residues. CDR3 coding DNA: TGTGCCAGCAGCTGGGCGACAGGGGTTGCCTACGAGCAGTACTTC. Amino acid sequence: CASSWATGVAYEQYF. Full variable domain (outside the CDR3, taken from reference TRBV5-4 and TRBJ2-7): ETGVTQSPTHLIKTRGQQVTLRCSSQSGHNTVSWYQQALGQGPQFIFQYYREEENGRGNFPPRFSGLQFPNYSSELNVNALELDDSALYLCASSWATGVAYEQYFGPGTRLTVT.